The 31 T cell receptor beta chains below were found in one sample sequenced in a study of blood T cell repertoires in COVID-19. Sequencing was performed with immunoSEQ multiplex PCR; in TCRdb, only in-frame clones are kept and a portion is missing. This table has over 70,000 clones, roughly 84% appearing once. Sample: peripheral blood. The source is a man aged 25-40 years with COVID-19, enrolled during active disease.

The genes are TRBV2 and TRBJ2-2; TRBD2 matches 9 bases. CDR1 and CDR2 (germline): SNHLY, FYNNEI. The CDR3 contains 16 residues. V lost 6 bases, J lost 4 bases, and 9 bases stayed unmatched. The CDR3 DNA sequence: TGTGCCAGCAGGGCCCCCGGACTAGCGTTCACCGGGGAGCTGTTTTTT. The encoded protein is CASRAPGLAFTGELFF.

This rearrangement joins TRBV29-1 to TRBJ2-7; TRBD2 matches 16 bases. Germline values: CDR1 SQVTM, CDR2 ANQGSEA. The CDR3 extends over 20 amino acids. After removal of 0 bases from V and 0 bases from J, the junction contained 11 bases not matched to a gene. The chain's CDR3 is CSVEDRVRGLAGGFSYEQYF. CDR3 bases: TGCAGCGTTGAAGATCGTGTTAGGGGACTAGCGGGAGGGTTCTCCTACGAGCAGTACTTC.

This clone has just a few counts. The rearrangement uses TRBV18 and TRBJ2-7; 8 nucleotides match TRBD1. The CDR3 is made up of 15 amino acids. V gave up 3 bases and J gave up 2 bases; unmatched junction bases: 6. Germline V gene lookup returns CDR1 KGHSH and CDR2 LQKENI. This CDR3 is CASSPVEQGAYEQYF. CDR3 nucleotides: TGTGCCAGCTCACCTGTGGAACAGGGGGCCTACGAGCAGTACTTC. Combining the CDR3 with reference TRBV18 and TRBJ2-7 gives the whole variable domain NAGVMQNPRHLVRRRGQEARLRCSPMKGHSHVYWYRQLPEEGLKFMVYLQKENIIDESGMPKERFSAEFPKEGPSILRIQQVVRGDSAAYFCASSPVEQGAYEQYFGPGTRLTVT.

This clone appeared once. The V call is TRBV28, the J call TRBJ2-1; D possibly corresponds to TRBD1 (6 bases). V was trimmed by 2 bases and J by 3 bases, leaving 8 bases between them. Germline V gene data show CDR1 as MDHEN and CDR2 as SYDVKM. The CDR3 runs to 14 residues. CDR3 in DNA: TGTGCCAGCAGTTTACCGGACAGCTACAATGAGCAGTTCTTC. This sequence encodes CASSLPDSYNEQFF.

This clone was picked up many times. CDR3 in DNA: TGTGCCAGCACCACCCAGGGGGTAGAATCACCCCTCCACTTT. This gives the protein CASTTQGVESPLHF. This rearrangement joins TRBV7-9 to TRBJ1-6; TRBD1 matches 7 bases. V shed 7 bases, J shed 10 bases, and the junction held 10 bases outside the gene matches. Germline assignment: CDR1 SEHNR and CDR2 FQNEAQ (reference sequence). The CDR3 extends over 14 amino acids.

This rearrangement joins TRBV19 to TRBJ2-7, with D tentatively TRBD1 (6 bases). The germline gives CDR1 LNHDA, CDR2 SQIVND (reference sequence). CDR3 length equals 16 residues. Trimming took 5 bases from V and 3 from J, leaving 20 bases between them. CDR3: CASSASGTLIYYEQYF. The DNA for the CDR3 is TGTGCCAGTAGTGCTTCCGGGACACTCATATACTACGAGCAGTACTTC.

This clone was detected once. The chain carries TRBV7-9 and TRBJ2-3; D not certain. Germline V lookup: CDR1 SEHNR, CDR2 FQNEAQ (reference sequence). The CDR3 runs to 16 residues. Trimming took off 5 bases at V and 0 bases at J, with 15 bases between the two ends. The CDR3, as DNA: TGTGCCAGCAGCCCGCCGGCCGGGTATAGCACAGATACGCAGTATTTT. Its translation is CASSPPAGYSTDTQYF. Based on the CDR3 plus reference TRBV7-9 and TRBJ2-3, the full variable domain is DTGVSQNPRHKITKRGQNVTFRCDPISEHNRLYWYRQTLGQGPEFLTYFQNEAQLEKSRLLSDRFSAERPKGSFSTLEIQRTEQGDSAMYLCASSPPAGYSTDTQYFGPGTRLTVL.

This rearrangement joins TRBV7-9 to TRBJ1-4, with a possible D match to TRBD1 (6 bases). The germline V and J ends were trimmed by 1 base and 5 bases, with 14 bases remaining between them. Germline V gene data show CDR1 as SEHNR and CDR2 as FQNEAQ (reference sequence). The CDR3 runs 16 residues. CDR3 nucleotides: TGTGCCAGCAGCTTAGGCGGGGGGGCCTCGAATGAAAAACTGTTTTTT. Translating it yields CASSLGGGASNEKLFF.

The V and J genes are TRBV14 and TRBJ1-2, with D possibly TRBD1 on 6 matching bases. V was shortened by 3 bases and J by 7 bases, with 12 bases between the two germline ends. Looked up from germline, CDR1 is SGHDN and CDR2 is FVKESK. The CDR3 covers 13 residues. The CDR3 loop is CASSQTGITGYTF. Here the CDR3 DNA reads TGTGCCAGCAGCCAGACAGGAATCACTGGCTACACCTTC.

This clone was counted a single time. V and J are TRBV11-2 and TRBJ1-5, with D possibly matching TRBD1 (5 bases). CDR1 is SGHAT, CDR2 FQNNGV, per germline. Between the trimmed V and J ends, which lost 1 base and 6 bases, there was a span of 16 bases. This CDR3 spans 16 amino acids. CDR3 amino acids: CASSLGGGDGVQPQHF. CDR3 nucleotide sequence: TGTGCCAGCAGCTTAGGTGGAGGGGACGGGGTTCAGCCCCAGCATTTT.

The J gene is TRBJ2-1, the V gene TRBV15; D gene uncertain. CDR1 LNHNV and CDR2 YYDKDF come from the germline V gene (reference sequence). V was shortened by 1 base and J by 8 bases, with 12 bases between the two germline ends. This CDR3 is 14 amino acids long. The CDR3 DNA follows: TGTGCCACCAGCAGAGTTCAGGATGGCGATGAGCAGTTCTTC. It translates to CATSRVQDGDEQFF.

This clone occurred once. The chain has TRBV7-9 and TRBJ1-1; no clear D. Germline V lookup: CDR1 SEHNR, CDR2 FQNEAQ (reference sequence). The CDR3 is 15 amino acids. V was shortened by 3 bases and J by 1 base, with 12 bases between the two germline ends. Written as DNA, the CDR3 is TGTGCCAGCAGCTTGGCCGGGATCGAGAACACTGAAGCTTTCTTT. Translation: CASSLAGIENTEAFF.

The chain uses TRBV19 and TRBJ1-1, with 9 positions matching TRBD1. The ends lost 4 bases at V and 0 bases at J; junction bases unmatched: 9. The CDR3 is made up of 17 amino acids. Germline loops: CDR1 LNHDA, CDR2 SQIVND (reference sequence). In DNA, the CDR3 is TGTGCCAGTAGTAGCGGACAGGGGAAGGCGATGAACACTGAAGCTTTCTTT. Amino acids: CASSSGQGKAMNTEAFF.

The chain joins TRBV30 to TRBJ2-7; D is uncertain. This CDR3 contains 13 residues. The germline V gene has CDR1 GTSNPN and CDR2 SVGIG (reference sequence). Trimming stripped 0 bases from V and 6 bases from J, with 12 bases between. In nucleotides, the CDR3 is TGTGCCTGGAGTGTAATATATGACTCCGAGCAGTACTTC. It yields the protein CAWSVIYDSEQYF.

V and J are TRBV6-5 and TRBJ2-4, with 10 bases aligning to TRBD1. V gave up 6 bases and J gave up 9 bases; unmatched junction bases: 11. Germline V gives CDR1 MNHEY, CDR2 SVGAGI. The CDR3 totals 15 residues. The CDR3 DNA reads TGTGCCAGCAGACGAGAGGGGACAGGGGTCCGCATTCAGTACTTC. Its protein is CASRREGTGVRIQYF.

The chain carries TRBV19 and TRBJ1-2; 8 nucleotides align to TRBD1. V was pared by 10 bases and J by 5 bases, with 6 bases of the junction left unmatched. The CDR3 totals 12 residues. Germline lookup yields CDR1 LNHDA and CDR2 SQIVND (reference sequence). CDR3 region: CATYDRGYGYTF. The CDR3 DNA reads TGTGCCACCTACGACAGGGGTTATGGCTACACCTTC.

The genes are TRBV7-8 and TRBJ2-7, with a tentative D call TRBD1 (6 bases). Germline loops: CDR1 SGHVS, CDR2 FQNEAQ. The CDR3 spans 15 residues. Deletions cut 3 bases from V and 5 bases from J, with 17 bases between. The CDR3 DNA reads TGTGCCAGCAGCTTCTTCGACAGGTTCGACGACGAGCAGTACTTC. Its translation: CASSFFDRFDDEQYF.

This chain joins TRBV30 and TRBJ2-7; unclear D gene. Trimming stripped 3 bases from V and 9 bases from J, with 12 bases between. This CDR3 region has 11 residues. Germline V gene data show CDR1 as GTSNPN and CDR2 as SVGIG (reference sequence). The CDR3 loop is CAWRGPHGQYF. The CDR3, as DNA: TGTGCCTGGAGGGGCCCCCACGGGCAGTACTTC.

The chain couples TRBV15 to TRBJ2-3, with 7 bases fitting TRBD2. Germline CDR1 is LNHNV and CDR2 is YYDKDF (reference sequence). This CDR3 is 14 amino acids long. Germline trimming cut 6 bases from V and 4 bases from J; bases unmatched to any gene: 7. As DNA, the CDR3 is TGTGCCACCAGGAGCGGGACGGGCGCAGATACGCAGTATTTT. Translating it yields CATRSGTGADTQYF.

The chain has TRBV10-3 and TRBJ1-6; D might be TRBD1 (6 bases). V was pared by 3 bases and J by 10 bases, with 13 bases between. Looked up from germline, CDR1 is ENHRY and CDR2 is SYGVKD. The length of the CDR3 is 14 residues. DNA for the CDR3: TGTGCCATCAGTGAAGGGGGGGGATGGTCACCCCTCCACTTT. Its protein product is CAISEGGGWSPLHF.

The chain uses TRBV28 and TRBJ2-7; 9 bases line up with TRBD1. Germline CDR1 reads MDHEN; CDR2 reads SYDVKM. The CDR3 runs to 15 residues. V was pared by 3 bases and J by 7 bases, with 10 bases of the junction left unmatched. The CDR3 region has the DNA TGTGCCAGCAGTTTCAGGGACAGGGCCCGAGGGGAGCAGTACTTC. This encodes CASSFRDRARGEQYF.

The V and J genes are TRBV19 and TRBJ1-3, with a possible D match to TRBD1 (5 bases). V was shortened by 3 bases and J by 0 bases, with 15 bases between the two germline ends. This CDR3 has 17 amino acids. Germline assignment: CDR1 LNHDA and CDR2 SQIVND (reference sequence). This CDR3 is CASSMRRGTLSGNTIYF. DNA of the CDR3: TGTGCCAGTAGTATGAGGAGGGGAACCCTCTCTGGAAACACCATATATTTT. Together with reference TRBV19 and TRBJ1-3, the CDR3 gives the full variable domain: DGGITQSPKYLFRKEGQNVTLSCEQNLNHDAMYWYRQDPGQGLRLIYYSQIVNDFQKGDIAEGYSVSREKKESFPLTVTSAQKNPTAFYLCASSMRRGTLSGNTIYFGEGSWLTVV.

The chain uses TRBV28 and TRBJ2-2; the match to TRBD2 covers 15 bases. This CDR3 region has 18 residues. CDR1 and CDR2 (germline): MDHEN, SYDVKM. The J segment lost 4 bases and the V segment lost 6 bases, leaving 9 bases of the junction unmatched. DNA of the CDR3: TGTGCCAGCAGCTCCGGGACTAGCGGGAGGAGCGGCACCGGGGAGCTGTTTTTT. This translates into CASSSGTSGRSGTGELFF.

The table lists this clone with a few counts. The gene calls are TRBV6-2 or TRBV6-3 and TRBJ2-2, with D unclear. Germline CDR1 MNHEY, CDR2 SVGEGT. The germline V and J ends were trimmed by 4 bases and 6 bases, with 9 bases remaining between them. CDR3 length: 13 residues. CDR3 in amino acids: CASSSLHAGELFF. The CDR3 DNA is TGTGCCAGCAGTTCCTTACATGCCGGGGAGCTGTTTTTT.

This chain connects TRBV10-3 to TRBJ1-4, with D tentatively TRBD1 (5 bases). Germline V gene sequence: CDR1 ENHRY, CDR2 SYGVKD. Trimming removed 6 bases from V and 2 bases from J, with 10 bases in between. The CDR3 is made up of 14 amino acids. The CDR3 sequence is CAISPRGTNEKLFF. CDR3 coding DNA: TGTGCCATCAGCCCACGGGGGACTAATGAAAAACTGTTTTTT.

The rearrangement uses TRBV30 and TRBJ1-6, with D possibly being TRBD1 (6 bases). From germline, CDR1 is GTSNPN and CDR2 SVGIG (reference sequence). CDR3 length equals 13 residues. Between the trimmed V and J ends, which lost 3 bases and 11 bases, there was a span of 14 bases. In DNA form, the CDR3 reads TGTGCCTGGAGACCGGGGGGCACTCCACCCCTCCACTTT. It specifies CAWRPGGTPPLHF.

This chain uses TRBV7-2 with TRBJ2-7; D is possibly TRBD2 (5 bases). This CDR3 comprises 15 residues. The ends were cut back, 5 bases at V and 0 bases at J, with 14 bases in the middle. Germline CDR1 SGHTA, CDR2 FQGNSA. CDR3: CASSPYLGSSYEQYF. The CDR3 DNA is TGTGCCAGCAGCCCCTACCTGGGGAGCTCCTACGAGCAGTACTTC.

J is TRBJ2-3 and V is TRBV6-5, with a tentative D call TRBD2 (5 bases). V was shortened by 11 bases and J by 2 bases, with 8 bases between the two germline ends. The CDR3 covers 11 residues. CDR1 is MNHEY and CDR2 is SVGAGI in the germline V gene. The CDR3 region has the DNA TGTGCCGAAGACTACACAGATACGCAGTATTTT. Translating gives CAEDYTDTQYF.

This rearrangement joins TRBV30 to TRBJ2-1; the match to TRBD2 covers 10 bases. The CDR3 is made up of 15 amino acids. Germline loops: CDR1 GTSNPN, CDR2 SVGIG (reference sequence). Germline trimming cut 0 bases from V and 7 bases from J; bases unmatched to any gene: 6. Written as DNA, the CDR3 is TGTGCCTGGAGTGTACCAGCGGGAGGGAAGAATGAGCAGTTCTTC. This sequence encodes CAWSVPAGGKNEQFF.

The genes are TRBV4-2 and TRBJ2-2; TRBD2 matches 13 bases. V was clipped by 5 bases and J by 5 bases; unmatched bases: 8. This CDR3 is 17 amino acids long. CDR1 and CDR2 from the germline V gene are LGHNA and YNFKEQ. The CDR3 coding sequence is TGTGCCAGCAGCAGGGGACTAGCGGGATTGCGGACCGGGGAGCTGTTTTTT. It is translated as CASSRGLAGLRTGELFF.

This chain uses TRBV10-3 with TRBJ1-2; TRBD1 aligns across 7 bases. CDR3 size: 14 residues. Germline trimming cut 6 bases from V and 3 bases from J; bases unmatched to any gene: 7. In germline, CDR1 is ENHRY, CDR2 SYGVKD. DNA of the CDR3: TGTGCCATCAGCGGGACAGCGTCTGACTATGGCTACACCTTC. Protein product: CAISGTASDYGYTF.